The rows below give T cell receptor beta chains drawn from one sample of a study of beta chain features in type 1 diabetes. Sequenced by immunoSEQ multiplex PCR; TCRdb stores in-frame clones only, minus some. Of under 20,000 clones in the sample, 45% to 50% were seen once. Sequenced sample: stem cell memory CD4+ T cells from blood. The receptors here all came from a man aged 18-30 years in good health. The CDR3 runs from the conserved cysteine through the conserved F or W. The order of the fields is D gene, J gene, clone size, V gene, CDR3 DNA, CDR3 protein. A D gene is named only where the DNA matches it firmly. Clone size is given for some rows only: seen once, a few or many times, or a class if the clone is expanded.

>TRBD2|TRBJ2-3|few|TRBV7-6
TGTGCCAGCAGCCCGTATAGCGGGAGCACAGATACGCAGTATTTT
CASSPYSGSTDTQYF
>TRBD1|TRBJ1-1|-|TRBV5-1
TGCGCCAGCAGCTTGGATGGACTCGACAGGGTGAAAGCTTTCTTT
CASSLDGLDRVKAFF
>-|TRBJ1-2|-|TRBV5-1
TGCGCCAGCAGCTCGGAACAGGGTAGCTATGGCTACACCTTC
CASSSEQGSYGYTF
>TRBD1|TRBJ1-1|-|TRBV19
TGTGCCAGTACTCATAGACAGGGCGTGAACACTGAAGCTTTCTTT
CASTHRQGVNTEAFF
>TRBD2|TRBJ2-7|few|TRBV10-3
TGTGCCATCAGTGACGGGACTAGATCCAACGAGCAGTACTTC
CAISDGTRSNEQYF
>TRBD1|TRBJ2-1|few|TRBV30
TGTGCCTGGAGTTGGGCAGGGGGATCAAACAATGAGCAGTTCTTC
CAWSWAGGSNNEQFF
>-|TRBJ2-1|few|TRBV4-2
TGTGCCAGCAGCCGGGGGCTAGCGGCGGGCAATGAGCAGTTCTTC
CASSRGLAAGNEQFF
>TRBD1|TRBJ2-7|few|TRBV29-1
TGCAGCGTTTGTACAGGGGGTGCGAACGAGCAGTACTTC
CSVCTGGANEQYF
>TRBD2|TRBJ2-3|few|TRBV15
TGTGCCACCAGCAGAGGACGGGGGGGCCCAGATACGCAGTATTTT
CATSRGRGGPDTQYF
>TRBD2|TRBJ2-1|few|TRBV9
TGTGCCAGCAGCACTAGCGTTACCCACAATGAGCAGTTCTTC
CASSTSVTHNEQFF
>-|TRBJ2-3|few|TRBV4-2
TGTGCCAGCAGCCTCGGTAGGACTGGCTTCACAGATACGCAGTATTTT
CASSLGRTGFTDTQYF
>TRBD2|TRBJ2-3|-|TRBV4-2
TGTGCCAGCAGCCGCGGGACTAGCGGGCCAAGCACAGATACGCAGTATTTT
CASSRGTSGPSTDTQYF
>TRBD1|TRBJ1-4|medium-sized|TRBV7-9
TGTGCCAGCAGCCTCACGACAGGGACGGGAAAACTGTTTTTT
CASSLTTGTGKLFF
>TRBD1|TRBJ1-1|-|TRBV29-1
TGCAGCGTTGAAGCCTTGGACAGGGTGAACACTGAAGCTTTCTTT
CSVEALDRVNTEAFF
>-|TRBJ2-1|few|TRBV12-5
TGTGCTAGTGCCACCCTCTATAATGAGCAGTTCTTC
CASATLYNEQFF
>-|TRBJ2-7|-|TRBV30
TGTGCCTGGAGTGTACGGGGGTACGAGCAGTACTTC
CAWSVRGYEQYF
>TRBD1|TRBJ2-6|-|TRBV28
TGTGCCAGCAGTTCCGACAGGGGTTCAAGCTCTGGGGCCAACGTCCTGACTTTC
CASSSDRGSSSGANVLTF
>-|TRBJ1-5|-|TRBV29-1
TGCAGCGTTGAGGACACTGTGGGACAGCCCCAGCATTTT
CSVEDTVGQPQHF
>TRBD2|TRBJ2-7|-|TRBV11-1
TGTGCCAGCAGCAAAGGGACTAGCGGCCCCTACGAGCAGTACTTC
CASSKGTSGPYEQYF
>-|TRBJ2-3|few|TRBV5-4
TGTGCCAGCAGCCCCGAGCCGGGGACTAGCACAGATACGCAGTATTTT
CASSPEPGTSTDTQYF
>TRBD2|TRBJ2-1|few|TRBV29-1
TGCAGCGCCAGACTAGCGGGGGGGTCCGGTGAGCAGTTCTTC
CSARLAGGSGEQFF
>-|TRBJ2-2|-|TRBV11-2
TGTGCCAGCAGCCGGACAGAATTCACCGGGGAGCTGTTTTTT
CASSRTEFTGELFF
>TRBD2|TRBJ2-1|-|TRBV7-2
TGTGCCAGCAGCTTAGGAATTAGCGGGGGGTACAATGAGCAGTTCTTC
CASSLGISGGYNEQFF